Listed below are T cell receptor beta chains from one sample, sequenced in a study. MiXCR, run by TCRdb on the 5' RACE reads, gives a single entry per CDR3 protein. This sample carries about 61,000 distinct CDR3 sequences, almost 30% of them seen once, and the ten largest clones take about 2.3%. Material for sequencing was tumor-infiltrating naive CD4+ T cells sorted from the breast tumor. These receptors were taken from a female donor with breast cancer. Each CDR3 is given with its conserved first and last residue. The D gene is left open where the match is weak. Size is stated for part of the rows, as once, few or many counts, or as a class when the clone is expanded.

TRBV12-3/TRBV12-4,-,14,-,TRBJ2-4,TGTGCCAGCAGTTTCCAGGGTGGAGAAAACATTCAGTACTTC,CASSFQGGENIQYF
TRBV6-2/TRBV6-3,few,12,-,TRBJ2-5,TGTGCCAGCAGGAGGGCCTTAGAGACCCAGTACTTC,CASRRALETQYF
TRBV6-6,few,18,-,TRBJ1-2,TGTGCCAGCAGTTACTTAAACAGGGTTGGGAGAGTGAACTATGGCTACACCTTC,CASSYLNRVGRVNYGYTF
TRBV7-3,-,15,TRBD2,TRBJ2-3,TGTGCCAGCAGCTTACTCGGCGGGGGAACAGATACGCAGTATTTT,CASSLLGGGTDTQYF
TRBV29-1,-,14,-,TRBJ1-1,TGCAGCGTTGGGCTCGGTGCAGTGGGCACTGAAGCTTTCTTT,CSVGLGAVGTEAFF
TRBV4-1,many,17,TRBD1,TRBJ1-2,TGCGCCAGCAGCCAAGTAGGGGCGGGACAGGGGGCGCGGGGCTACACCTTC,CASSQVGAGQGARGYTF
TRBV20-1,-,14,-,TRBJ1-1,TGCAGTGCTAGAGATTCGTCAGGGAGCACTGAAGCTTTCTTT,CSARDSSGSTEAFF
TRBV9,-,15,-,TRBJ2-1,TGTGCCAGCAGCCCAACGGGACTTCTCGGCAATGAGCAGTTCTTC,CASSPTGLLGNEQFF
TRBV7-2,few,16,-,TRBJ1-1,TGTGCCAGCAGCTTAGGTTCCGGGGTCATGAACACTGAAGCTTTCTTT,CASSLGSGVMNTEAFF
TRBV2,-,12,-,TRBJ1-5,TGTGCCAGCAGTGCAGGGCGTCAGCCCCAGCATTTT,CASSAGRQPQHF
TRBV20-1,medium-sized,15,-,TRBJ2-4,TGCAGTGCTCTACCACCGACTAGGCTCGGTAACATTCAGTACTTC,CSALPPTRLGNIQYF
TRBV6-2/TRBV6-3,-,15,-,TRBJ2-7,TGTGCCAGCAGTTACATCCGGGGGCTAGGGAGCGAGCAGTACTTC,CASSYIRGLGSEQYF
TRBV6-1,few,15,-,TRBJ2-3,TGTGCCAGCAGTCGCCGGGGAGCAGGGACAGATACGCAGTATTTT,CASSRRGAGTDTQYF
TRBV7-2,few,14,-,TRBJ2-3,TGTGCCAGCAGCTTAGTGGGGGTGGCAGATACGCAGTATTTT,CASSLVGVADTQYF
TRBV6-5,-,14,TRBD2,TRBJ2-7,TGTGCCATCAGTACTAGCGGTAACTCCTACGAGCAGTACTTC,CAISTSGNSYEQYF
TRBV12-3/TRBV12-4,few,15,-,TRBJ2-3,TGTGCCAGCAGCGTAGAGGGGTCGATCACAGATACGCAGTATTTT,CASSVEGSITDTQYF
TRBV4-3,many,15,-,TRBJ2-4,TGCGCCAGCAGCCAAAACGGGGCCAGGGGAGACATTCAGTACTTC,CASSQNGARGDIQYF
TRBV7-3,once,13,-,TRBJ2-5,TGTGCCAGCAGCTTATCAAGCGTAGAGACCCAGTACTTC,CASSLSSVETQYF
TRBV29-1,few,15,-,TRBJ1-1,TGCAGCGTCTCCGGGACCGCAGGTATGAACACTGAAGCTTTCTTT,CSVSGTAGMNTEAFF
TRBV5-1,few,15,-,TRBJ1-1,TGCGCCAGCAGCTTGCAGGCCCCCCGGGACACTGAAGCTTTCTTT,CASSLQAPRDTEAFF
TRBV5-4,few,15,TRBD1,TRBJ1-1,TGTGCCAGCAGCCCGGGAGACAGGGGGCGTATTGAAGCTTTCTTT,CASSPGDRGRIEAFF
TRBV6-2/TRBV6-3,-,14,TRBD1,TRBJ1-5,TGTGCCAGCAGTTACTCAGGGGGCGGGCAGCCCCAGCATTTT,CASSYSGGGQPQHF
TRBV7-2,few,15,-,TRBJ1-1,TGTGCCAGCACAAGTCAAATCAGGTCCGACACTGAAGCTTTCTTT,CASTSQIRSDTEAFF
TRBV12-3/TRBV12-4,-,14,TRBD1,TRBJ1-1,TGTGCCAGCAGTTTTTCAGACAGGGGCCGCGGCGCTTTCTTT,CASSFSDRGRGAFF
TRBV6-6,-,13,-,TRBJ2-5,TGTGCCAGCAGTGCATCTCCCCCCGAGGGCCAGTACTTC,CASSASPPEGQYF
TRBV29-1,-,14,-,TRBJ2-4,TGCAGCGTTCGACAGCCGCTAGCCAAAAACATTCAGTACTTC,CSVRQPLAKNIQYF
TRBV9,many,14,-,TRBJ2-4,TGTGCCAGCAGCGTCCAGGGGCGGATGGACATTCAGTACTTC,CASSVQGRMDIQYF
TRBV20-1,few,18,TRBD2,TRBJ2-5,TGCAGTGCTGGTGCCGGGACTAGCGGGAGAGGAAGTAGGGAGACCCAGTACTTC,CSAGAGTSGRGSRETQYF
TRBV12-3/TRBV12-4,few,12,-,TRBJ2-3,TGTGCCACCTTCGGGGAGACAGATACGCAGTATTTT,CATFGETDTQYF
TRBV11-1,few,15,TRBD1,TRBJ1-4,TGTGCCAGCAGCGTATCCGGGACAGGAAATGAAAAACTGTTTTTT,CASSVSGTGNEKLFF
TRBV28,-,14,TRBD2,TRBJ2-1,TGTGCCAGCAGTTTCGGACTAGCGACTCGGGAGCAGTTCTTC,CASSFGLATREQFF
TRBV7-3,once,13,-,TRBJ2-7,TGTGCCAGCAGCCCCCATTTGGTAACCGAGCAGTACTTC,CASSPHLVTEQYF
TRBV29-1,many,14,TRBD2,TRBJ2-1,TGCAGCGTGCTGACTAGCGGGAGGGAGAATGAGCAGTTCTTC,CSVLTSGRENEQFF
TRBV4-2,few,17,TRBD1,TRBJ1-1,TGTGCCAGCAGCCTCCGGGGGGACAGGTTGGGGGGCACTGAAGCTTTCTTT,CASSLRGDRLGGTEAFF
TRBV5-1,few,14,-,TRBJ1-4,TGCGCCAGCAGCCCTTCCACGGCGGGGGAAAAACTGTTTTTT,CASSPSTAGEKLFF
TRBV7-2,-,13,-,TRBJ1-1,TGTGCCAGCAGCTTAGCGCCCGGGACTGAAGCTTTCTTT,CASSLAPGTEAFF
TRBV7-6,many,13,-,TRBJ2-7,TGTGCCAGCAGCTTAGAAACGCCCTACGAGCAGTACTTC,CASSLETPYEQYF
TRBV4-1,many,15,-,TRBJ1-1,TGCGCCAGCAGCCCCCAGGGGAATGGGGACACTGAAGCTTTCTTT,CASSPQGNGDTEAFF